A selection of T cell receptor beta chains follows, all from one sample in a study of CD8+CD57+ T cells in acquired aplastic anemia. MiXCR, applied by TCRdb to the reads, yields one record per CDR3 protein. This sample yields 250,000 or so distinct CDR3 sequences, of which around half are seen a single time; 6.5% to 8% belongs to the top ten. The sample consisted of sorted CD4+, CD8+, or CD8+CD57+ T cells (not recorded which) from PBMCs. The receptors derive from a human donor with aplastic anemia. Each CDR3 is given with its conserved first and last residue. The D gene is left open where the match is weak. The listing skips clone size in some rows; elsewhere it reads once, few, many or a size class.

j_gene	v_gene	d_gene	abundance	CDR3aa	CDR3nt
TRBJ2-1	TRBV20-1	TRBD2	-	CSARGGTVPSNEQFF	TGCAGTGCTAGGGGGGGGACGGTACCAAGCAATGAGCAGTTCTTC
TRBJ1-1	TRBV9	-	-	CASSSDWNTEAFF	TGTGCCAGCAGCTCCGACTGGAACACTGAAGCTTTCTTT
TRBJ1-2	TRBV7-6	-	-	CASSLGREGGYTF	TGTGCCAGCAGCTTAGGCAGGGAGGGCGGCTACACCTTC
TRBJ2-7	TRBV15	-	-	CATSLDWGYSYEQYF	TGTGCCACCAGCCTGGACTGGGGGTATTCCTACGAGCAGTACTTC
TRBJ1-3	TRBV24-1	-	many	CATSNQDGNTIYF	TGTGCCACCAGTAATCAAGACGGAAACACCATATATTTT
TRBJ2-7	TRBV29-1	-	many	CSVEPFDWGVRSYEQYF	TGCAGCGTTGAACCTTTTGACTGGGGGGTTCGCTCCTACGAGCAGTACTTC
TRBJ1-2	TRBV5-4	-	-	CASSFLGGADYGYTF	TGTGCCAGCAGCTTCTTAGGGGGGGCTGATTATGGCTACACCTTC
TRBJ1-5	TRBV19	-	few	CASRTTFNSNQPRHF	TGTGCCAGTAGGACTACCTTTAATAGCAATCAGCCCCGGCATTTT
TRBJ2-1	TRBV4-2	TRBD2	few	CASSQDRGGSYNEQFF	TGTGCCAGCAGCCAAGACCGGGGGGGCTCCTACAATGAGCAGTTCTTC
TRBJ1-6	TRBV13	TRBD1	many	CASSFGLGTADNSPLHF	TGTGCCAGCAGCTTCGGGTTGGGGACAGCAGATAATTCACCCCTCCACTTT
TRBJ2-3	TRBV9	TRBD2	many	CASSAWGGDTQYF	TGTGCCAGCAGTGCCTGGGGGGGAGATACGCAGTATTTT
TRBJ1-6	TRBV6-6	TRBD1	many	CASSYSTGGSPLHF	TGTGCCAGCAGTTACTCGACAGGGGGTTCACCCCTCCACTTT
TRBJ2-7	TRBV29-1	-	once	CSFSDSYEQYF	TGCAGCTTTTCCGACAGCTACGAGCAGTACTTC
TRBJ1-2	TRBV24-1	-	-	CATSDRHYGYTF	TGTGCCACCAGTGATCGGCACTATGGCTACACCTTC
TRBJ2-1	TRBV5-1	TRBD2	-	CASSYQGGSTSGRRDNEQFF	TGCGCCAGCAGCTATCAGGGGGGTTCCACTAGCGGGAGAAGGGACAATGAGCAGTTCTTC
TRBJ1-2	TRBV20-1	-	once	CSASKSWTAGYTF	TGCAGTGCTAGTAAGAGTTGGACAGCCGGCTACACCTTC
TRBJ2-7	TRBV11-2	-	many	CASSSWTTSPEQYF	TGTGCCAGCAGTTCTTGGACTACAAGTCCCGAGCAGTACTTC
TRBJ2-3	TRBV7-9	-	-	CASSSDDPTDTQYF	TGTGCCAGCAGCTCGGACGACCCCACAGATACGCAGTATTTT
TRBJ2-1	TRBV20-1	-	many	CSARSLVAKVLHEQFF	TGCAGTGCTAGGTCCCTCGTAGCGAAAGTCCTCCATGAGCAGTTCTTC
TRBJ2-7	TRBV15	TRBD1	-	CATSREKNGDRAYEQYF	TGTGCCACCAGCAGGGAAAAGAATGGGGACAGGGCCTACGAGCAGTACTTC
TRBJ1-1	TRBV29-1	-	-	CSVETSVGAFF	TGCAGCGTTGAAACCTCGGTTGGCGCTTTCTTT
TRBJ2-7	TRBV7-9	-	-	CASSYRGEQYF	TGCGCCAGCAGCTACCGGGGTGAGCAGTACTTC
TRBJ1-1	TRBV4-1	-	many	CASSQDLGSLDGEAFF	TGCGCCAGCAGCCAAGATCTGGGGAGTCTTGACGGTGAAGCTTTCTTT
TRBJ1-6	TRBV15	TRBD1	-	CATSSWTGADPLHF	TGTGCCACCAGCAGTTGGACAGGGGCGGACCCCCTCCACTTT
TRBJ1-1	TRBV27	-	once	CASGRRGGAFF	TGTGCCAGCGGCCGGCGGGGAGGGGCTTTCTTT
TRBJ2-3	TRBV7-9	TRBD2	-	CASSQDAGGRDTQYF	TGTGCCAGCAGCCAAGATGCGGGGGGGAGAGATACGCAGTATTTT
TRBJ2-3	TRBV27	-	-	CASSLSQDTDTQYF	TGTGCCAGCAGTTTATCACAGGACACAGATACGCAGTATTTT
TRBJ2-7	TRBV24-1	TRBD1	-	CATSAWGTGGCEQYF	TGTGCCACCAGTGCCTGGGGGACAGGGGGCTGCGAGCAGTATTTC
TRBJ1-1	TRBV12-3/TRBV12-4	TRBD1	many	CASRWTGSSEAFF	TGTGCCAGCAGATGGACAGGGTCGAGTGAAGCTTTCTTT
TRBJ1-6	TRBV20-1	-	-	CSARAPGVRNSPLHF	TGCAGTGCTAGGGCACCCGGGGTTAGGAATTCACCCCTCCACTTT
TRBJ2-7	TRBV2	-	-	CASSEGTPYEQYF	TGTGCCAGCAGTGAAGGCACACCCTACGAGCAGTACTTC
TRBJ2-3	TRBV7-9	TRBD2	-	CASSLDDGGTSGSTDTQYF	TGTGCCAGCAGCTTAGACGATGGTGGAACTAGCGGGAGCACAGATACGCAGTATTTT
TRBJ1-1	TRBV27	TRBD1	-	CASILTGGGTEAFF	TGTGCCAGCATTCTAACAGGGGGCGGCACTGAAGCTTTCTTT
TRBJ1-1	TRBV9	-	-	CASSASNTEAFF	TGTGCCAGCAGCGCCAGTAACACTGAAGCTTTCTTT
TRBJ2-7	TRBV2	-	-	CASSEGQRGEQYF	TGTGCCAGCAGTGAAGGGCAGAGGGGCGAGCAGTACTTC
TRBJ2-7	TRBV27	-	-	CASSLRRASYEQYF	TGTGCCAGCAGTTTGCGCAGGGCATCCTACGAGCAGTACTTC
TRBJ2-2	TRBV7-9	-	-	CASSSVYTGELFF	TGTGCCAGCAGCTCGGTCTACACCGGGGAGCTGTTTTTT
TRBJ2-2	TRBV20-1	-	-	CSASRGTGGELFF	TGCAGTGCTAGCCGGGGGACGGGCGGGGAGCTGTTTTTT
TRBJ1-2	TRBV2	-	few	CASSETGYGYTF	TGTGCCAGCAGTGAGACGGGGTATGGCTACACCTTC
TRBJ1-1	TRBV20-1	-	many	CSARDLFREAFF	TGCAGTGCTAGAGATCTCTTCCGGGAAGCTTTCTTT
TRBJ2-1	TRBV4-1	TRBD1	-	CASSQLTGGSYNEQFF	TGCGCCAGCAGCCAGCTGACAGGGGGCTCCTACAATGAGCAGTTCTTC
TRBJ1-1	TRBV14	-	many	CASSQDFGRVAFF	TGTGCCAGCAGCCAAGATTTTGGCAGGGTAGCTTTCTTT
TRBJ2-7	TRBV19	TRBD2	-	CASSFGTSGTYEQYF	TGTGCCAGTAGTTTCGGGACTAGCGGGACATACGAGCAGTACTTC
TRBJ2-7	TRBV2	-	-	CASRGLREQYF	TGTGCCAGCAGAGGGCTACGCGAGCAGTACTTC
TRBJ1-1	TRBV6-4	-	-	CASSPQDEGPEAFF	TGTGCCAGCAGTCCTCAGGATGAAGGCCCTGAAGCTTTCTTT
TRBJ2-7	TRBV2	-	-	CASSEREYAQYF	TGTGCCAGCAGTGAACGGGAGTACGCGCAGTACTTC
TRBJ2-3	TRBV10-3	-	-	CANSVEGFTDTQYF	TGTGCCAACAGTGTGGAGGGGTTCACAGATACGCAGTATTTT
TRBJ1-1	TRBV19	TRBD1	many	CASRGQGGSLNTEAFF	TGTGCCAGTAGAGGACAGGGGGGTTCCTTGAACACTGAAGCTTTCTTT
TRBJ2-1	TRBV12-3/TRBV12-4	-	many	CASRSNEAGEQFF	TGTGCCAGCAGGAGCAACGAAGCGGGTGAGCAGTTCTTC
TRBJ2-7	TRBV14	-	-	CASSHRAGTGAYEQYF	TGTGCCAGCAGCCACCGAGCTGGGACCGGGGCCTACGAGCAGTACTTC
TRBJ1-1	TRBV20-1	-	many	CSARDLGQPRTEAFF	TGCAGTGCTAGAGATTTAGGACAGCCAAGGACTGAAGCTTTCTTT
TRBJ2-7	TRBV20-1	-	-	CSAPWGQESYEQYF	TGCAGTGCTCCCTGGGGTCAGGAATCCTACGAGCAGTACTTC
TRBJ1-2	TRBV13	-	-	CASSLGSGAGYTF	TGTGCCAGCAGCTTAGGGTCAGGGGCTGGCTACACCTTC
TRBJ2-7	TRBV12-3/TRBV12-4	TRBD1	-	CASSRTGLRTYEQYF	TGTGCCAGCAGTCGGACAGGGTTGCGAACCTACGAGCAGTACTTC
TRBJ1-6	TRBV4-2	TRBD1	many	CASSRWDRATVRNSPLHF	TGTGCCAGCAGCCGCTGGGACAGGGCTACGGTCAGAAATTCACCCCTCCACTTT
TRBJ2-1	TRBV7-2	-	-	CASSASTRFPYNEQFF	TGTGCCAGTAGTGCCTCGACTAGGTTCCCCTACAATGAGCAGTTCTTC
TRBJ1-2	TRBV29-1	TRBD1	-	CSVVVGQGLGYTF	TGCAGCGTTGTCGTGGGACAGGGGCTAGGCTACACCTTC
TRBJ1-2	TRBV7-9	-	-	CATELRNYGYTF	TGTGCCACAGAGCTTCGTAACTATGGCTACACCTTC